This TCR beta chain emerged from a study of blood T cells in healthy people across ages. Then a second PCR, running about 6 to 11 cycles, was carried out with a sample-barcoded 5' primer and a J-beta primer mix. TCRdb re-called the 5' RACE reads with MiXCR, one entry per CDR3 protein. This sample yields about 1.7 million distinct CDR3 sequences, of which 25% to 30% are seen a single time; 6.5% to 8.5% belongs to the top ten. The V gene end was trimmed by 3 bases and the J gene end by 13 bases; junction bases not matched to a gene: 18. The CDR3 covers 16 residues. CDR1 and CDR2 from the germline V gene are SGHTA and FQGNSA.

Sequencing was performed on blood. The J gene is TRBJ2-4, the V gene TRBV7-2, with 7 bases matching TRBD2. This TCR was sampled from a young woman in good health. CDR3 nucleotide sequence: TGTGCCAGCAGCTTGGGGTCGAGTGCCGGGGGGTTTGAGCAGTACTTC. Translation gives CASSLGSSAGGFEQYF. Combining the CDR3 with reference TRBV7-2 and TRBJ2-4 gives the whole variable domain GAGVSQSPSNKVTEKGKDVELRCDPISGHTALYWYRQSLGQGLEFLIYFQGNSAPDKSGLPSDRFSAERTGGSVSTLTIQRTQQEDSAVYLCASSLGSSAGGFEQYFGAGTRLSVL.